This is a list of T cell receptor beta chains from one sample in a study of T cells in pancreatic ductal adenocarcinoma. TCRdb keeps only in-frame clones here, not all; method: immunoSEQ multiplex PCR. The profile shows 4,500 to 6,000 clones, 79% of them singletons. Source material: pancreatic tumor tissue. All receptors derive from a human donor with pancreatic ductal adenocarcinoma. The donor label of this sample is uncertain. Each CDR3 is given with its conserved first and last residue. The order of the fields is V gene, J gene, clone size, D gene, CDR3 protein, CDR3 DNA. The D gene is left open where the match is weak. The listing skips clone size in some rows; elsewhere it reads once, few, many or a size class.

TRBV5-5	TRBJ2-5	NA	TRBD1	CASSLTNGQGAGETQYF	TGTGCCAGCAGCTTGACCAACGGACAGGGGGCTGGAGAGACCCAGTACTTC
TRBV19	TRBJ1-2	NA	NA	CASNPGRTWDYGYTF	TGTGCCAGTAACCCGGGACGGACCTGGGACTATGGCTACACCTTC
TRBV11-1	TRBJ2-3	few	NA	CASSSLGAAGTDTQYF	TGTGCCAGCAGCTCCCTGGGGGCCGCCGGCACAGATACGCAGTATTTT
TRBV10-3	TRBJ2-7	NA	NA	CAISFGSYEQYF	TGTGCCATCAGCTTTGGGTCCTACGAGCAGTACTTC
TRBV4-3	TRBJ2-7	once	TRBD1	CASSQEGQGLSYEQYF	TGCGCCAGCAGCCAAGAGGGACAGGGATTATCCTACGAGCAGTACTTC
TRBV12-5	TRBJ2-1	NA	TRBD2	CASGLVMGGGSYNEQFF	TGTGCTAGTGGTTTGGTAATGGGCGGGGGATCCTACAATGAGCAGTTCTTC
TRBV5-1	TRBJ1-5	NA	NA	CASSLDVNGNQPQHF	TGCGCCAGCAGCTTGGATGTTAATGGGAATCAGCCCCAGCATTTT
TRBV4-1	TRBJ2-7	NA	TRBD1	CASSQDTGTGGPSYEQYF	TGCGCCAGCAGCCAAGATACCGGGACAGGGGGCCCATCCTACGAGCAGTACTTC
TRBV7-2	TRBJ2-3	few	TRBD2	CASSPLASSDTQYF	TGTGCCAGCAGCCCACTAGCGTCCTCGGATACGCAGTATTTT
TRBV4-3	TRBJ1-2	once	TRBD1	CASSQSSAGGSYGYTF	TGCGCCAGCAGCCAAAGTTCAGCAGGGGGCAGTTATGGCTACACCTTC
TRBV5-1	TRBJ2-6	NA	NA	CASSSGRRVGSGANVLTF	TGCGCCAGCAGCTCGGGGAGAAGGGTTGGCTCTGGGGCCAACGTCCTGACTTTC
TRBV2	TRBJ1-1	few	NA	CASSGQASNTEAFF	TGTGCCAGCAGTGGCCAGGCTTCGAACACTGAAGCTTTCTTT
TRBV27	TRBJ2-5	NA	TRBD1	CASSFEGGRETQYF	TGTGCCAGCAGTTTTGAAGGGGGCCGCGAGACCCAGTACTTC
TRBV28	TRBJ1-6	few	NA	CASNAATNSPLHF	TGTGCCAGCAATGCCGCCACGAATTCACCCCTCCACTTT
TRBV5-1	TRBJ1-1	NA	TRBD1	CASSFGQGANTEAFF	TGCGCCAGCAGCTTTGGACAGGGTGCAAACACTGAAGCTTTCTTT
TRBV29-1	TRBJ1-5	NA	NA	CSVGGANQPQHF	TGCAGCGTTGGGGGCGCGAATCAGCCCCAGCATTTT
TRBV28	TRBJ1-3	NA	NA	CASSSYVLSSGNTIYF	TGTGCCAGCAGTTCCTACGTCTTAAGCTCTGGAAACACCATATATTTT
TRBV5-1	TRBJ1-1	NA	NA	CASSSRGTQNTEAFF	TGCGCCAGCAGCTCAAGGGGGACCCAGAACACTGAAGCTTTCTTT
TRBV18	TRBJ1-5	NA	TRBD1	CASSPLDRGPGQPQHF	TGTGCCAGCTCACCACTCGACAGGGGGCCAGGTCAGCCCCAGCATTTT
TRBV14	TRBJ2-1	few	TRBD1	CASSLQTGGDEQFF	TGTGCCAGCAGCCTTCAGACAGGGGGCGATGAGCAGTTCTTC
TRBV18	TRBJ1-2	NA	NA	CASSPPNRASNYGYTF	TGTGCCAGCTCACCACCGAATAGGGCCTCTAACTATGGCTACACCTTC
TRBV5-1	TRBJ2-3	NA	TRBD1	CASSLALSGTGLSDTQYF	TGCGCCAGCAGCTTGGCCTTATCAGGGACAGGGTTGTCGGATACGCAGTATTTT
TRBV28	TRBJ1-6	once	NA	CASNNRDSYNSPLHF	TGTGCCAGCAATAACAGGGATTCCTATAATTCACCCCTCCACTTT
TRBV27	TRBJ2-1	NA	NA	CASSSPSGSYNEQFF	TGTGCCAGCAGTTCCCCCTCCGGCTCCTACAATGAGCAGTTCTTC
TRBV5-6	TRBJ2-6	NA	NA	CASSAASLSGANVLTF	TGTGCCAGCAGCGCCGCTTCCTTGTCTGGGGCCAACGTCCTGACTTTC
TRBV9	TRBJ2-7	once	NA	CASSVSSGAVYEQYF	TGTGCCAGCAGCGTATCATCGGGGGCCGTCTACGAGCAGTACTTC
TRBV6-1	TRBJ2-3	NA	TRBD1	CASSGQGVSTDTQYF	TGTGCCAGCAGTGGACAGGGGGTTAGTACAGATACGCAGTATTTT
TRBV9	TRBJ2-4	NA	TRBD1	CASSEGVGQGASAKNIQYF	TGTGCCAGCAGCGAGGGAGTGGGACAGGGGGCGTCGGCCAAAAACATTCAGTACTTC
TRBV5-6	TRBJ1-6	NA	NA	CASSSENRPYNSPLHF	TGTGCCAGCAGCTCGGAAAACAGGCCCTATAATTCACCCCTCCACTTT
TRBV6-5	TRBJ1-1	few	TRBD1	CASSPTGAEAFF	TGTGCCAGCAGTCCGACAGGGGCTGAAGCTTTCTTT
TRBV18	TRBJ1-3	NA	NA	CASSPGAQGNTIYF	TGTGCCAGCTCACCGGGGGCGCAGGGAAACACCATATATTTT
TRBV6-6	TRBJ1-1	NA	NA	CASSSGSDTEAFF	TGTGCCAGCAGTTCTGGGTCCGACACTGAAGCTTTCTTT
TRBV7-9	TRBJ1-3	NA	TRBD1	CASSLPSGTGGNTIYF	TGTGCCAGCAGCTTACCTTCCGGGACAGGGGGAAACACCATATATTTT
TRBV5-1	TRBJ2-2	NA	NA	CASSLSLGTNTGELFF	TGCGCCAGCAGCTTGAGCCTGGGGACGAACACCGGGGAGCTGTTTTTT
TRBV7-2	TRBJ2-3	NA	TRBD1	CASSLTGGTQYF	TGTGCCAGCAGCTTGACAGGGGGTACGCAGTATTTT
TRBV2	TRBJ1-6	NA	NA	CASSVRAREAGSPLHF	TGTGCCAGCAGTGTCCGCGCAAGGGAAGCAGGGTCACCCCTCCACTTT
TRBV10-2	TRBJ2-1	NA	NA	CASSGAGPAEQFF	TGCGCCAGCAGTGGGGCAGGACCCGCGGAGCAGTTCTTC
TRBV4-1	TRBJ1-2	NA	NA	CASSQDRKAHYGYTF	TGCGCCAGCAGCCAAGATCGAAAGGCCCACTATGGCTACACCTTC
TRBV5-1	TRBJ2-1	NA	TRBD2	CASSLGGGGPMNEQFF	TGCGCCAGCAGCTTGGGTGGGGGAGGGCCTATGAATGAGCAGTTCTTC
TRBV7-2	TRBJ2-3	NA	NA	CASSPLGGAGRYF	TGTGCCAGCAGCCCCCTCGGAGGCGCGGGAAGGTATTTT
TRBV15	TRBJ1-5	NA	NA	CATSPQQYSNQPQHF	TGTGCCACCAGCCCCCAACAATATAGCAATCAGCCCCAGCATTTT